The next 21 T cell receptor beta chains were all read from a single sample in a study of CXCR3-negative and CXCR3-positive naive CD8 T cells. UMI labels and 5' RACE were used to prepare the TRB cDNA libraries. TCRdb reprocessed the 5' RACE reads, keeping one entry per CDR3 protein, no DNA. The data show about 41,000 distinct CDR3 sequences, and the top ten clones hold 1.5% to 2%. Sequencing input: naive CXCR3- CD8+ T cells from blood. Noted subset: CD45RO-CCR7+CD27+CD95- naive CD8+ T cells lacking CXCR3 (TNR3-). The receptors come from a human donor in good health. Some clones in this sample may be carry-over from other donors' samples.

V usage is TRBV14 and J usage is TRBJ2-3. The CDR3 has 16 residues. Looked up from germline, CDR1 is SGHDN and CDR2 is FVKESK. This CDR3 is CASSQDRHRVTDTQYF.

The V gene is TRBV7-9, the J gene TRBJ1-1; the TCRdb call, TRBD1, lacks DNA for checking. Germline lookup yields CDR1 SEHNR and CDR2 FQNEAQ (reference sequence). This CDR3 spans 13 amino acids. The CDR3 sequence: CASSPRGGTEAFF.

V and J are TRBV3-1 and TRBJ1-2; the TRBD1 assignment by TCRdb is unverifiable without DNA. The CDR3 contains 18 residues. Germline V gene lookup returns CDR1 LGHDT and CDR2 YNNKEL (reference sequence). The CDR3 here is CASSQCPSGGGQGNGYTF.

The chain joins TRBV6-4 to TRBJ2-1; the TRBD1 assignment by TCRdb is unverifiable without DNA. This CDR3 contains 15 residues. Germline CDR1 and CDR2: MRHNA and SNTAGT. CDR3 protein: CASSDGRGPYNEQFF.

This chain links TRBV7-2 with TRBJ2-2; the TRBD1 assignment by TCRdb is unverifiable without DNA. Germline CDR1 reads SGHTA; CDR2 reads FQGNSA. The CDR3 runs 15 residues. This CDR3 reads CASSFRQAPFGELFF.

This chain links TRBV11-1 with TRBJ2-7; the TCRdb D gene call, TRBD1, has no DNA to confirm it. Looked up from germline, CDR1 is SGHAT and CDR2 is FQDESV (reference sequence). The CDR3 consists of 13 residues. The CDR3 spells CASSSPYYYEQYF.

V gene TRBV5-6 combines with J gene TRBJ2-5; there is no DNA to check the TCRdb D call of TRBD1. The germline gives CDR1 SGHDT, CDR2 YYEEEE. The CDR3 has 14 residues. This CDR3 reads CASSTGTAQETQYF.

V gene TRBV9 combines with J gene TRBJ2-2; TCRdb returns TRBD2, unconfirmable since there is no DNA. CDR1 and CDR2 from the germline V gene are SGDLS and YYNGEE. The CDR3 loop spans 15 amino acids. The CDR3 loop is CASSRRGDPTGELFF.

The chain has TRBV29-1 and TRBJ2-5; with no DNA, the TCRdb D assignment of TRBD2 cannot be verified. This CDR3 spans 13 amino acids. CDR1 and CDR2 from the germline V gene are SQVTM and ANQGSEA. This CDR3 reads CSVVPAGEETQYF. The entire variable domain, with the rest obtained from reference TRBV29-1 and TRBJ2-5, is as follows: SAVISQKPSRDICQRGTSLTIQCQVDSQVTMMFWYRQQPGQSLTLIATANQGSEATYESGFVIDKFPISRPNLTFSTLTVSNMSPEDSSIYLCSVVPAGEETQYFGPGTRLLVL.

V and J are TRBV27 and TRBJ1-2; the TCRdb D gene call, TRBD1, has no DNA to confirm it. CDR3 length equals 12 residues. From germline, CDR1 is MNHEY and CDR2 SMNVEV (reference sequence). CDR3 residues: CASSTGDYGYTF.

The chain uses TRBV25-1 and TRBJ2-7; TCRdb picks TRBD2, but there is no DNA to check that call. CDR1 and CDR2 from the germline V gene are MGHDK and SYGVNS. The CDR3 totals 12 residues. The CDR3 loop reads CASSEIGLEQYF.

The V call is TRBV20-1, the J call TRBJ1-4; lacking DNA, the TRBD1 call made by TCRdb goes unchecked. Germline V gene lookup returns CDR1 DFQATT and CDR2 SNEGSKA (reference sequence). This CDR3 spans 14 amino acids. This CDR3 is CSATQTGPGEKLFF.

V usage is TRBV29-1 and J usage is TRBJ1-2; the D gene TCRdb calls, TRBD1, cannot be checked with no DNA. CDR3 length: 12 amino acids. Germline-derived CDR1 and CDR2 are SQVTM and ANQGSEA. CDR3 residues: CSVDSGGEGYTF.

The chain recombines TRBV14 with TRBJ2-7. CDR3 size: 13 residues. The germline V gene encodes CDR1 SGHDN and CDR2 FVKESK. CDR3: CASSHFESYEQYF.

The chain recombines TRBV7-9 with TRBJ1-1; TCRdb gives TRBD1 as the D gene, but with no DNA this cannot be confirmed. The CDR3 spans 15 residues. CDR1 is SEHNR and CDR2 is FQNEAQ in the germline V gene (reference sequence). The CDR3 sequence: CASSAPGPMNTEAFF.

V and J are TRBV29-1 and TRBJ1-1. This CDR3 contains 15 residues. Germline V gene data show CDR1 as SQVTM and CDR2 as ANQGSEA. This CDR3 reads CSVEDGTYLNTEAFF.

The V and J genes are TRBV7-9 and TRBJ1-2; absent DNA, TCRdb's TRBD1 call cannot be checked. The germline CDR1 and CDR2 sequences are SEHNR and FQNEAQ (reference sequence). This CDR3 spans 12 amino acids. The CDR3 loop is CASSQTGDGYTF.

The chain combines TRBV12-3 or TRBV12-4 with TRBJ2-7; the D call from TCRdb, TRBD2, cannot be confirmed without DNA. This CDR3 has 13 amino acids. The CDR3: CASSPSSVGEQYF.

This rearrangement joins TRBV7-2 to TRBJ2-1; TCRdb's D call of TRBD2 is untestable without DNA. The CDR3 has 15 amino acids. Germline CDR1 reads SGHTA; CDR2 reads FQGNSA. Here the CDR3 reads CASSSGLAGGHEQFF. Using reference TRBV7-2 and TRBJ2-1 for the parts outside the CDR3, the full variable domain is GAGVSQSPSNKVTEKGKDVELRCDPISGHTALYWYRQSLGQGLEFLIYFQGNSAPDKSGLPSDRFSAERTGGSVSTLTIQRTQQEDSAVYLCASSSGLAGGHEQFFGPGTRLTVL.

The chain is built from TRBV5-5 and TRBJ1-2; TCRdb proposes TRBD1, but this gene call is untestable without DNA. The CDR3 covers 16 residues. CDR1 and CDR2 from the germline V gene are SGHKS and YYEKEE (reference sequence). Here the CDR3 reads CASSLESGTPGRGYTF.

The V and J genes are TRBV7-3 and TRBJ2-1; the D gene TCRdb calls, TRBD2, cannot be checked with no DNA. This CDR3 region has 13 residues. Germline-derived CDR1 and CDR2 are SGHTA and FQGTGA. The CDR3 region is CASSSLRYNEQFF.